A selection of T cell receptor beta chains follows, all from one sample in a study of T cell changes during pregnancy in multiple sclerosis. The protocol was immunoSEQ multiplex PCR, while the TCRdb copy is restricted to in-frame clones and leaves out a portion. Found here are about 43,000 clones, roughly 88% of them singletons; the top ten hold approximately 1.3%. The sequencing input was PBMCs (not recorded whether the cells were cultured). The receptors come from a female donor with multiple sclerosis, enrolled in a pregnancy study. Each CDR3 is given with its conserved first and last residue. Fields, in order: V gene, D gene, J gene, clone size, CDR3 protein, CDR3 DNA. A D gene is named only where the DNA matches it firmly. Clone size is given for some rows only: seen once, a few or many times, or a class if the clone is expanded.

v_gene: TRBV27
d_gene: TRBD1
j_gene: TRBJ1-5
abundance: -
CDR3aa: CASRPRTGALSNQPQHF
CDR3nt: TGTGCCAGCAGACCTAGGACAGGGGCCCTTAGCAATCAGCCCCAGCATTTT

v_gene: TRBV18
d_gene: TRBD2
j_gene: TRBJ2-5
abundance: -
CDR3aa: CASSPEGTSRETQYF
CDR3nt: TGTGCCAGCTCACCAGAGGGGACTAGCCGGGAGACCCAGTACTTC

v_gene: TRBV11-3
d_gene: -
j_gene: TRBJ2-1
abundance: -
CDR3aa: CASSFSNSYNEQFF
CDR3nt: TGTGCCAGCAGCTTTTCAAACTCCTACAATGAGCAGTTCTTC

v_gene: TRBV18
d_gene: -
j_gene: TRBJ1-1
abundance: -
CDR3aa: CASSPRGTRDTEAFF
CDR3nt: TGTGCCAGCTCACCACGCGGGACTAGGGACACTGAAGCTTTCTTT

v_gene: TRBV6-1
d_gene: TRBD1
j_gene: TRBJ2-3
abundance: medium-sized
CDR3aa: CASSEGTGGADTQYF
CDR3nt: TGTGCCAGCAGTGAAGGGACAGGGGGCGCAGATACGCAGTATTTT

v_gene: TRBV6-9
d_gene: TRBD1
j_gene: TRBJ1-2
abundance: -
CDR3aa: CASSRGQGYGYTF
CDR3nt: TGTGCCAGCAGCCGGGGACAGGGATATGGCTACACCTTC

v_gene: TRBV18
d_gene: TRBD2
j_gene: TRBJ2-1
abundance: -
CDR3aa: CASSPPTASGLNNEQFF
CDR3nt: TGTGCCAGCTCACCACCCACCGCTAGCGGCCTAAACAATGAGCAGTTCTTC

v_gene: TRBV10-2
d_gene: -
j_gene: TRBJ1-5
abundance: -
CDR3aa: CASTQSDISNQPQHF
CDR3nt: TGCGCCAGCACCCAATCTGATATAAGCAATCAGCCCCAGCATTTT

v_gene: TRBV29-1
d_gene: -
j_gene: TRBJ2-6
abundance: -
CDR3aa: CSVTRTASSGANVLTF
CDR3nt: TGCAGCGTTACCCGGACGGCCTCCTCTGGGGCCAACGTCCTGACTTTC

v_gene: TRBV28
d_gene: -
j_gene: TRBJ2-5
abundance: few
CDR3aa: CASARSRAVQETQYF
CDR3nt: TGTGCCAGCGCCCGGAGTAGGGCAGTACAAGAGACCCAGTACTTC

v_gene: TRBV30
d_gene: -
j_gene: TRBJ1-1
abundance: -
CDR3aa: CAWSVQGDTEAFF
CDR3nt: TGTGCCTGGAGTGTACAGGGTGACACTGAAGCTTTCTTT

v_gene: TRBV5-1
d_gene: -
j_gene: TRBJ1-1
abundance: -
CDR3aa: CASSNVGAGYASEAFF
CDR3nt: TGCGCCAGCAGTAACGTAGGGGCAGGGTATGCCTCTGAAGCTTTCTTT

v_gene: TRBV30
d_gene: TRBD2
j_gene: TRBJ2-3
abundance: -
CDR3aa: CAWKSGGSVYTQYF
CDR3nt: TGTGCCTGGAAATCGGGCGGGAGTGTGTATACGCAGTATTTT

v_gene: TRBV28
d_gene: TRBD1
j_gene: TRBJ1-4
abundance: -
CDR3aa: CATTTDRGLEKLFF
CDR3nt: TGTGCCACCACCACGGACAGGGGGCTTGAAAAACTGTTTTTT

v_gene: TRBV5-6
d_gene: TRBD1
j_gene: TRBJ1-3
abundance: -
CDR3aa: CASSWGQGKSGNTIYF
CDR3nt: TGTGCCAGCAGCTGGGGACAGGGAAAGTCTGGAAACACCATATATTTT

v_gene: TRBV7-9
d_gene: TRBD1
j_gene: TRBJ1-4
abundance: -
CDR3aa: CASSSRQGVEKLFF
CDR3nt: TGTGCCAGCAGCTCGAGACAGGGTGTTGAAAAACTGTTTTTT

v_gene: TRBV4-3
d_gene: -
j_gene: TRBJ2-7
abundance: -
CDR3aa: CASSQDIVSLSSYEQYF
CDR3nt: TGCGCCAGCAGCCAAGATATTGTCTCGCTGAGCTCCTACGAGCAGTACTTC

v_gene: TRBV7-9
d_gene: TRBD2
j_gene: TRBJ2-4
abundance: -
CDR3aa: CASSLASGRAKDIQYF
CDR3nt: TGTGCCAGCAGCTTAGCTAGCGGGAGGGCCAAGGACATTCAGTACTTC

v_gene: TRBV4-1
d_gene: -
j_gene: TRBJ1-1
abundance: -
CDR3aa: CASSQEGQNTEAFF
CDR3nt: TGCGCCAGCAGCCAAGAGGGGCAGAACACTGAAGCTTTCTTT

v_gene: TRBV5-1
d_gene: TRBD2
j_gene: TRBJ2-3
abundance: -
CDR3aa: CASSLAGLAGAVDTQYF
CDR3nt: TGCGCCAGCAGCTTGGCTGGACTAGCGGGAGCGGTGGATACGCAGTATTTT

v_gene: TRBV5-6
d_gene: -
j_gene: TRBJ2-5
abundance: once
CDR3aa: CASSLYGRETQYF
CDR3nt: TGTGCCAGCAGCTTGTATGGCCGTGAGACCCAGTACTTC

v_gene: TRBV19
d_gene: TRBD1
j_gene: TRBJ2-3
abundance: -
CDR3aa: CASSLETGDADTQYF
CDR3nt: TGTGCCAGTAGCTTAGAGACAGGGGATGCAGATACGCAGTATTTT

v_gene: TRBV6-4
d_gene: -
j_gene: TRBJ1-1
abundance: -
CDR3aa: CASSRNMNTEAFF
CDR3nt: TGTGCCAGCAGCAGAAATATGAACACTGAAGCTTTCTTT

v_gene: TRBV30
d_gene: -
j_gene: TRBJ2-3
abundance: -
CDR3aa: CAWSPLDTQYF
CDR3nt: TGTGCCTGGAGCCCGCTGGATACGCAGTATTTT

v_gene: TRBV5-1
d_gene: -
j_gene: TRBJ2-7
abundance: once
CDR3aa: CASSLQESYEQYF
CDR3nt: TGCGCCAGCAGCTTGCAAGAATCCTACGAGCAGTACTTC

v_gene: TRBV2
d_gene: -
j_gene: TRBJ1-5
abundance: -
CDR3aa: CASSPSGASNQPQHF
CDR3nt: TGTGCCAGCAGCCCCTCGGGAGCAAGTAATCAGCCCCAGCATTTT

v_gene: TRBV7-3
d_gene: -
j_gene: TRBJ1-1
abundance: -
CDR3aa: CASSTGPGVEVEAFF
CDR3nt: TGTGCCAGCAGCACGGGACCAGGGGTGGAGGTCGAAGCTTTCTTT

v_gene: TRBV5-1
d_gene: TRBD2
j_gene: TRBJ2-2
abundance: -
CDR3aa: CASSNTLAGTGELFF
CDR3nt: TGCGCCAGCAGCAACACCCTAGCGGGCACCGGGGAGCTGTTTTTT

v_gene: TRBV29-1
d_gene: -
j_gene: TRBJ2-2
abundance: -
CDR3aa: CSVGQPTPGELFF
CDR3nt: TGCAGCGTCGGACAGCCCACCCCCGGGGAGCTGTTTTTT

v_gene: TRBV7-8
d_gene: -
j_gene: TRBJ2-1
abundance: -
CDR3aa: CASSLAGPLNEQFF
CDR3nt: TGTGCCAGCAGCTTAGCGGGCCCCTTAAATGAGCAGTTCTTC

v_gene: TRBV9
d_gene: -
j_gene: TRBJ2-3
abundance: -
CDR3aa: CASSVVGGGPSDTQYF
CDR3nt: TGTGCCAGCAGCGTAGTAGGGGGAGGGCCGTCAGATACGCAGTATTTT

v_gene: TRBV2
d_gene: -
j_gene: TRBJ2-3
abundance: -
CDR3aa: CASNPDRLTDTQYF
CDR3nt: TGTGCCAGCAATCCAGACAGGCTCACAGATACGCAGTATTTT

v_gene: TRBV13
d_gene: TRBD2
j_gene: TRBJ2-3
abundance: -
CDR3aa: CATTGFHSGRATDTQYF
CDR3nt: TGTGCCACCACCGGGTTCCATAGCGGGAGGGCCACAGATACGCAGTATTTT

v_gene: TRBV30
d_gene: TRBD2
j_gene: TRBJ2-5
abundance: -
CDR3aa: CAWCLRLAGGVETQYF
CDR3nt: TGTGCCTGGTGCCTTAGGCTAGCGGGAGGGGTGGAGACCCAGTACTTC

v_gene: TRBV4-3
d_gene: TRBD1
j_gene: TRBJ1-1
abundance: -
CDR3aa: CASSQRQGRTEAFF
CDR3nt: TGCGCCAGCAGCCAGAGACAGGGAAGGACTGAAGCTTTCTTT

v_gene: TRBV10-1
d_gene: TRBD2
j_gene: TRBJ2-7
abundance: -
CDR3aa: CASSELAGAALYEQYF
CDR3nt: TGCGCCAGCAGTGAACTAGCGGGAGCCGCTCTCTACGAGCAGTACTTC

v_gene: TRBV11-2
d_gene: TRBD2
j_gene: TRBJ2-1
abundance: -
CDR3aa: CASSATSGTSGYNEQFF
CDR3nt: TGTGCCAGCAGCGCCACCTCCGGGACTAGCGGGTATAATGAGCAGTTCTTC

v_gene: TRBV27
d_gene: -
j_gene: TRBJ2-1
abundance: -
CDR3aa: CASPPRGEIGHEQFF
CDR3nt: TGTGCCAGCCCCCCGAGGGGCGAAATCGGGCATGAGCAGTTCTTC

v_gene: TRBV28
d_gene: -
j_gene: TRBJ2-7
abundance: few
CDR3aa: CAAGAPGEQYF
CDR3nt: TGTGCCGCTGGGGCACCTGGCGAGCAGTACTTC

v_gene: TRBV28
d_gene: -
j_gene: TRBJ2-2
abundance: -
CDR3aa: CASSQYGRWGSNTGELFF
CDR3nt: TGTGCCAGCAGCCAATATGGGAGGTGGGGTTCGAACACCGGGGAGCTGTTTTTT

v_gene: TRBV29-1
d_gene: TRBD1
j_gene: TRBJ2-7
abundance: -
CDR3aa: CSVARGLSYEQYF
CDR3nt: TGCAGCGTTGCCAGGGGGCTCTCCTACGAGCAGTACTTC